The clone carrying this T cell receptor (beta chain) was picked up one time. The table came from immunoSEQ multiplex PCR; TCRdb's copy has only in-frame clones and leaves some out. The sample contains some 17,000 clones, approximately 89% of which appear only once. The entry originates in a study of chemoradiotherapy in HPV16-positive cancers. Samples were taken several times over chemoradiotherapy. CDR1 and CDR2 (germline): MDHEN, SYDVKM. V lost 0 bases to trimming and J lost 2 bases; unmatched junction nucleotides: 26. The CDR3 contains 24 residues. The rearrangement uses TRBV28 and TRBJ2-1; 9 nucleotides align to TRBD2. This sequence was found in a human donor with HPV-associated anogenital cancer. The sample consisted of blood, taken from a patient who underwent chemoradiotherapy. The CDR3: CASSLWGRGSGSTPPKAAYNEQFF. Here the CDR3 DNA reads TGTGCCAGCAGTTTATGGGGTCGAGGTAGCGGGAGTACCCCCCCTAAAGCGGCCTACAATGAGCAGTTCTTC.